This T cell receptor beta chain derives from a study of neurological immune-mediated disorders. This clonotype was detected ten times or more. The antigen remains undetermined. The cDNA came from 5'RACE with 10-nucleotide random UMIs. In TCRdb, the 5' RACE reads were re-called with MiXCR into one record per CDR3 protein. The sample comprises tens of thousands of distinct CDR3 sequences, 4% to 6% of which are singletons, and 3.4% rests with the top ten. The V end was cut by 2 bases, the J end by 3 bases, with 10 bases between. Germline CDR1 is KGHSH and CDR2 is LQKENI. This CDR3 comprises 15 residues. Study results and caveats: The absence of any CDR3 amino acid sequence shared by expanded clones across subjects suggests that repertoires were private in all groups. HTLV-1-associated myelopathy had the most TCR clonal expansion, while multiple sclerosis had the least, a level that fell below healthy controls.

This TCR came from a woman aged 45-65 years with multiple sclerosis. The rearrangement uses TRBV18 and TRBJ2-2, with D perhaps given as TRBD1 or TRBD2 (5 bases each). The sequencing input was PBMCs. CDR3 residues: CASSPDGGYTGELFF. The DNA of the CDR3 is TGTGCCAGCTCACCAGATGGGGGATACACCGGGGAGCTGTTTTTT. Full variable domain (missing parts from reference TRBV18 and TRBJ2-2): NAGVMQNPRHLVRRRGQEARLRCSPMKGHSHVYWYRQLPEEGLKFMVYLQKENIIDESGMPKERFSAEFPKEGPSILRIQQVVRGDSAAYFCASSPDGGYTGELFFGEGSRLTVL.